A single sample gave rise to the 30 T cell receptor beta chains below, sequenced in a study of T cells in Graves' hyperthyroidism and ophthalmopathy (dated by TCRdb to about 2019). The library was obtained by multiplex PCR. Reads for this sample came from an Illumina HiSeq 2000. Amplification of TCR beta CDR3 regions was carried out from RNA transcripts. The TCR CDR3 was subjected to a first round of RT-PCR using the HTBI primer set and the Qiagen OneStep RT-PCR kit. Using fastp trimming at Q25 and MiXCR clonotype assembly, TCRdb reanalyzed the public sequencing data and kept in-frame beta chains. Records with the same CDR3 protein are collapsed into one entry carrying the most frequent genes and DNA. The sample profile shows 700,000 to 950,000 distinct CDR3 sequences; under 45% of them were found once. Of the sample, around a third is held by the ten largest clones. Sequenced sample: blood. The source is a woman in her thirties or forties with Graves' hyperthyroidism.

This clonotype was observed many times. The chain joins TRBV15 to TRBJ1-1; D unresolved. V was clipped by 3 bases and J by 4 bases, with 15 bases between them. The CDR3 extends over 15 amino acids. The germline gives CDR1 LNHNV, CDR2 YYDKDF (reference sequence). In DNA, the CDR3 is TGTGCCACCAGCAGGGTTGCCGGAAGCGGCACTGAAGCTTTCTTT. It codes for CATSRVAGSGTEAFF.

About this clonotype: This may be a read error, as it is one base from a much larger clone. The conserved phenylalanine or tryptophan is not found at the CDR3 terminus, so this likely reflects a read error. CDR3 residues: CAISDSGGDEKLFS. The CDR3 nucleotides are TGTGCCATCAGTGACTCAGGGGGGGATGAAAAACTGTTTTCT. The gene calls are TRBV10-3 and TRBJ1-4, with 7 bases aligning to TRBD1. Per the germline V gene, CDR1 is ENHRY and CDR2 is SYGVKD. V lost 3 bases to trimming and J lost 6 bases; unmatched junction nucleotides: 4. This CDR3 has 14 amino acids.

This chain links TRBV10-3 with TRBJ2-2; D is perhaps TRBD1 (5 bases). Between the trimmed V and J ends, which lost 8 bases and 7 bases, there was a span of 20 bases. Germline CDR1 is ENHRY and CDR2 is SYGVKD. This CDR3 is built from 15 residues. CDR3: CAILGAAGANGELFF. The CDR3 DNA reads TGTGCCATCCTGGGCGCCGCTGGGGCCAACGGGGAGCTGTTTTTT.

This clonotype was counted only a few times. The CDR3 DNA follows: TGTGCCAGCAGCCCCTGGGCGGGGTCGGCCTACGAGCAGTACTTC. Its translation is CASSPWAGSAYEQYF. The chain joins TRBV5-5 to TRBJ2-7; D might be TRBD2 (6 bases). The CDR3 runs 15 residues. Germline V lookup: CDR1 SGHKS, CDR2 YYEKEE (reference sequence). The V end lost 4 bases, the J end lost 2 bases, and 16 bases lay between the germline ends.

The rearrangement uses TRBV24-1 and TRBJ2-3, with 8 nucleotides matching TRBD1. V was clipped by 4 bases and J by 2 bases; unmatched bases: 10. Germline V gene data show CDR1 as KGHDR and CDR2 as SFDVKD. The CDR3 extends over 17 amino acids. CDR3 nucleotides: TGTGCCACCAGTGACCGCGGACAGGGTGATTTCACAGATACGCAGTATTTT. Residues: CATSDRGQGDFTDTQYF.

V is TRBV19 and J is TRBJ1-1; no clear D. The germline gives CDR1 LNHDA, CDR2 SQIVND (reference sequence). The germline V and J ends were trimmed by 1 base and 7 bases, with 4 bases remaining between them. The CDR3 contains 11 residues. This chain's CDR3 is CASSIASEAFF. The CDR3 DNA sequence: TGTGCCAGTAGTATAGCAAGTGAAGCTTTCTTT.

This clonotype was observed a few times. The V call is TRBV12-3 or TRBV12-4, the J call TRBJ1-1; D may be TRBD1 (6 bases). The germline V and J ends were trimmed by 6 bases and 3 bases, with 11 bases remaining between them. The CDR3 is made up of 13 amino acids. The CDR3 protein is CASRLQGYTEAFF. DNA for the CDR3: TGTGCCAGCAGGCTACAGGGCTACACTGAAGCTTTCTTT.

This clonotype has a count of ten or more. In DNA form, the CDR3 reads TGTGCCAGCAGCTTAGACAACAGGGTTGGTGGAGCTTTCTTT. Its protein is CASSLDNRVGGAFF. The chain carries TRBV7-9 and TRBJ1-1, with D possibly matching TRBD1 (6 bases). CDR3 length: 14 residues. Germline values: CDR1 SEHNR, CDR2 FQNEAQ (reference sequence). V was shortened by 1 base and J by 10 bases, with 16 bases between the two germline ends.

There are many counts of this clonotype. Sequence at one end of the junction differs from germline and may be a read error. The chain is built from TRBV29-1 and TRBJ1-1; TRBD1 might be the D (5 bases). The V gene's germline CDR1 is SQVTM and CDR2 ANQGSEA. There are 13 residues in the CDR3. The DNA of the CDR3 is TGCAGCGTTGAGGAGGGGACGGGGACTGAAACTTTCTTT. This sequence encodes CSVEEGTGTETFF. The full variable domain, in which reference TRBV29-1 and TRBJ1-1 provide the parts outside the CDR3, is SAVISQKPSRDICQRGTSLTIQCQVDSQVTMMFWYRQQPGQSLTLIATANQGSEATYESGFVIDKFPISRPNLTFSTLTVSNMSPEDSSIYLCSVEEGTGTETFFGQGTRLTVV.

To note about this clonotype: One end of the junction fails to match germline, which may point to a read error. The chain combines TRBV10-2 with TRBJ1-3, with TRBD1 identical over 8 bases. This CDR3 comprises 14 residues. CDR1 is WSHSY, CDR2 SAAADI, per germline. CDR3 amino acids: CASSTRGPGNTIYF. The DNA for the CDR3 is TGTGCCAGCAGTACCAGGGGGCCTGGAAACACCATATATTTT.

Concerning this clonotype itself: A much larger clone lies one base from this, so it may be a read error. J is TRBJ2-7 and V is TRBV7-2; D is ambiguous. This CDR3 spans 14 amino acids. Per the germline V gene, CDR1 is SGHTA and CDR2 is FQGNSA. The CDR3 sequence: CASSHDSRSYGQYF. The CDR3 DNA reads as TGTGCCAGCAGCCATGACTCGCGCTCCTACGGGCAGTACTTC.

With respect to this clonotype: A read error may be the cause here, since a much bigger clone is one base away. The chain joins TRBV12-3 or TRBV12-4 to TRBJ2-7, with D perhaps being TRBD1 or TRBD2 (6 bases each). This CDR3 region has 12 residues. Trimming pared 8 bases from V and 6 bases from J, leaving 14 bases between. The CDR3 protein is CASGGGLSEQYF. The CDR3 region has the DNA TGTGCCAGCGGAGGGGGGCTGTCCGAGCAGTACTTC.

At least ten counts were recorded for this clonotype. The chain joins TRBV7-8 to TRBJ1-5; TRBD1 is a possible D gene (5 bases). The germline V gene has CDR1 SGHVS and CDR2 FQNEAQ. V was trimmed by 2 bases and J by 6 bases, leaving 17 bases between them. The CDR3 contains 16 residues. The CDR3 DNA is TGTGCCAGCAGCTTAATGAGGGTATCGCAGGGTCAGCCCCAGCATTTT. This translates into CASSLMRVSQGQPQHF. Using reference TRBV7-8 and TRBJ1-5 for the parts outside the CDR3, the full variable domain is GAGVSQSPRYKVAKRGQDVALRCDPISGHVSLFWYQQALGQGPEFLTYFQNEAQLDKSGLPSDRFFAERPEGSVSTLKIQRTQQEDSAVYLCASSLMRVSQGQPQHFGDGTRLSIL.

This clonotype was counted ten times or more. The CDR3 nucleotides are TGTGCCAGTAGTAGGGCGTCGGAGGGCTACACCTTC. It codes for CASSRASEGYTF. The V and J genes are TRBV19 and TRBJ1-2; D remains ambiguous. The germline CDR1 and CDR2 sequences are LNHDA and SQIVND (reference sequence). The CDR3 extends over 12 amino acids. V was cut by 4 bases and J by 8 bases, with 11 bases left in between.

This clonotype was recorded a few times. V usage is TRBV7-2 and J usage is TRBJ2-7; D ambiguous. Per germline, CDR1 SGHTA and CDR2 FQGNSA. V was clipped by 3 bases and J by 3 bases, with 9 bases between them. CDR3 size: 13 residues. The CDR3 DNA sequence: TGTGCCAGCAGCTTCGGTCGACTCTACGAGCAGTACTTC. Translating gives CASSFGRLYEQYF.

This clonotype has at least ten counts. The chain couples TRBV20-1 to TRBJ2-5, with 8 bases identical to TRBD2. CDR1 and CDR2 (germline): DFQATT, SNEGSKA (reference sequence). CDR3 size: 14 residues. The V gene end was trimmed by 0 bases and the J gene end by 4 bases; junction bases not matched to a gene: 4. The CDR3: CSAREWRGVETQYF. CDR3 in DNA: TGCAGTGCTAGAGAATGGCGGGGGGTAGAGACCCAGTACTTC.

This clonotype was seen many times. J is TRBJ1-5 and V is TRBV19, with 11 bases matching TRBD1. CDR3 size: 15 residues. The V gene end was trimmed by 10 bases and the J gene end by 1 base; junction bases not matched to a gene: 6. The germline CDR1 and CDR2 sequences are LNHDA and SQIVND (reference sequence). This CDR3 reads CATDRGPLSNQPQHF. The CDR3 coding sequence is TGTGCCACGGACAGGGGGCCTTTAAGCAATCAGCCCCAGCATTTT.

About this clonotype itself: This may arise from a read error, as a much more abundant clone is one base away. This chain joins TRBV19 and TRBJ1-5; 7 bases are shared with TRBD1. Germline V gives CDR1 LNHDA, CDR2 SQIVND (reference sequence). The junction had 5 bases not matched to a gene; V was cut back by 6 bases and J by 6 bases. This CDR3 is 13 amino acids long. CDR3 sequence reads: CASRQNRGQPQHF. The DNA for the CDR3 is TGTGCCAGTAGGCAAAACAGGGGTCAGCCCCAGCATTTT.

This clonotype was counted ten times or more. The chain joins TRBV7-2 to TRBJ1-2, with unresolved D. The CDR3 is 14 amino acids. Trimming stripped 5 bases from V and 6 bases from J, with 16 bases between. Germline CDR1 and CDR2: SGHTA and FQGNSA. CDR3 DNA: TGTGCCAGCAGCGGAATGGAGGGCACGAATGGCTACACCTTC. Its protein is CASSGMEGTNGYTF.

This clonotype appeared a few times. The chain combines TRBV19 with TRBJ1-5, with D perhaps TRBD1 (6 bases). This CDR3 contains 12 residues. Per germline, CDR1 LNHDA and CDR2 SQIVND (reference sequence). V lost 6 bases and J lost 5, with 8 bases in between. This CDR3 is CASRQGDQPQHF. The CDR3, as DNA: TGTGCCAGTAGACAGGGTGATCAGCCCCAGCATTTT. The entire variable domain, with the rest obtained from reference TRBV19 and TRBJ1-5, is as follows: DGGITQSPKYLFRKEGQNVTLSCEQNLNHDAMYWYRQDPGQGLRLIYYSQIVNDFQKGDIAEGYSVSREKKESFPLTVTSAQKNPTAFYLCASRQGDQPQHFGDGTRLSIL.

This sequence joins TRBV9 and TRBJ1-2, with a tentative D call TRBD1 (5 bases). CDR1 SGDLS and CDR2 YYNGEE come from the germline V gene. Trimming removed 7 bases from V and 5 bases from J, with 21 bases in between. CDR3 length: 15 amino acids. DNA for the CDR3: TGTGCCAGCTCACCACCGCTCCAGGGAACATATGGCTACACCTTC. It yields the protein CASSPPLQGTYGYTF.

The chain has TRBV7-9 and TRBJ1-1, with D perhaps TRBD1 (5 bases). The CDR3 consists of 12 residues. CDR1 is SEHNR and CDR2 is FQNEAQ in the germline V gene (reference sequence). V lost 5 bases and J 11 bases, leaving 15 bases between the germline ends. CDR3 nucleotides: TGTGCCAGCAGCCGAAGGGGAGCGGGGGCTTTCTTT. Translated, it gives CASSRRGAGAFF.

This clonotype was found many times. The rearrangement uses TRBV10-3 and TRBJ1-1, with D possibly TRBD1 on 5 matching bases. The germline gives CDR1 ENHRY, CDR2 SYGVKD. The CDR3 contains 16 residues. V lost 3 bases and J lost 1, with 15 bases in between. DNA of the CDR3: TGTGCCATCAGTGAAACTCCAGGGAGGGGGAACACTGAAGCTTTCTTT. This encodes CAISETPGRGNTEAFF.

The table lists this clonotype with a few counts. This rearrangement joins TRBV7-2 to TRBJ2-7; 13 nucleotides agree with TRBD2. The CDR3 loop spans 15 amino acids. The germline gives CDR1 SGHTA, CDR2 FQGNSA. Losses at the gene ends were 6 bases for V and 6 bases for J; bases not matched to a gene: 8. This chain's CDR3 is CASSYGGLAGPEQYF. The CDR3 DNA reads TGTGCCAGCAGTTACGGGGGACTAGCGGGACCCGAGCAGTACTTC.

This clonotype occurred many times. The V gene is TRBV12-3 or TRBV12-4, the J gene TRBJ1-2; D uncertain. The CDR3 contains 16 residues. Deletions cut 5 bases from V and 3 bases from J, with 19 bases between. CDR3 amino acids: CASSLRRQRDHYGYTF. The DNA for the CDR3 is TGTGCCAGCAGTCTACGACGGCAGCGAGATCACTATGGCTACACCTTC.

J is TRBJ2-3 and V is TRBV10-3; 7 positions match TRBD2. With V trimmed by 4 bases and J by 4 bases, 8 bases remained unmatched. The CDR3 runs to 15 residues. Germline assignment: CDR1 ENHRY and CDR2 SYGVKD. The chain's CDR3 is CAISVQRGRADTQYF. CDR3 sequence (DNA): TGTGCCATCAGTGTTCAGCGGGGAAGAGCAGATACGCAGTATTTT.

This clonotype has more than one count but fewer than ten. This chain connects TRBV20-1 to TRBJ1-5; D call uncertain. The V gene's germline CDR1 is DFQATT and CDR2 SNEGSKA (reference sequence). This CDR3 has 13 amino acids. The ends were cut back, 3 bases at V and 0 bases at J, with 6 bases in the middle. As DNA, the CDR3 is TGCAGTGCTAGTATGGATAGCAATCAGCCCCAGCATTTT. Its protein is CSASMDSNQPQHF.

This clonotype was found many times. The chain recombines TRBV10-2 with TRBJ1-5; D gene ambiguous. The germline V and J ends were trimmed by 4 bases and 5 bases, with 12 bases remaining between them. Germline V gives CDR1 WSHSY, CDR2 SAAADI. The CDR3 has 14 amino acids. This CDR3 reads CASSVVGLDQPQHF. The CDR3 coding sequence is TGCGCCAGCAGTGTGGTTGGGTTAGATCAGCCCCAGCATTTT.

The rearrangement uses TRBV11-2 and TRBJ1-1; no clear D gene. The CDR3 runs to 13 residues. Between the trimmed V and J ends, which lost 6 bases and 0 bases, there was a span of 8 bases. Germline V gene sequence: CDR1 SGHAT, CDR2 FQNNGV. CDR3 region: CASRFLLNTEAFF. The DNA for the CDR3 is TGTGCCAGCAGATTTCTTCTGAACACTGAAGCTTTCTTT.

The chain combines TRBV15 with TRBJ1-2; D is unresolved. Trimming took off 10 bases at V and 4 bases at J, with 7 bases between the two ends. CDR1 and CDR2 (germline): LNHNV, YYDKDF (reference sequence). This CDR3 contains 10 residues. The CDR3 region has the DNA TGTGCCAGCATCGGCTATGGCTACACCTTC. Amino acid sequence: CASIGYGYTF. Full variable domain (remainder filled in from reference TRBV15 and TRBJ1-2): DAMVIQNPRYQVTQFGKPVTLSCSQTLNHNVMYWYQQKSSQAPKLLFHYYDKDFNNEADTPDNFQSRRPNTSFCFLDIRSPGLGDTAMYLCASIGYGYTFGSGTRLTVV.